Listed below are T cell receptor beta chains from one sample, sequenced in a study of cytomegalovirus exposure and HLA in healthy donors. TCRdb's copy holds only in-frame clones and misses some; the assay was immunoSEQ multiplex PCR. The table includes 90,000 to 120,000 clones, 60% to 85% detected once. Sequenced input: PBMCs. All receptors derive from a female donor in good health and CMV-seropositive. Each CDR3 is given with its conserved first and last residue. Each record gives: J gene, D gene, V gene, clone size, CDR3 protein, CDR3 DNA. A D gene is named only where the DNA matches it firmly. Only part of the rows carry a size: once, few, many, or a class if the clone is expanded.

TRBJ1-1,.,TRBV5-1,.,CASSVAGSREAFF,TGCGCCAGCAGCGTTGCGGGGAGCCGAGAAGCTTTCTTT
TRBJ2-2,.,TRBV19,.,CASNRGTNTGELFF,TGTGCCAGTAATCGCGGAACGAACACCGGGGAGCTGTTTTTT
TRBJ1-1,.,TRBV30,.,CAWSETARGSLNTEAFF,TGTGCCTGGAGCGAGACAGCGAGGGGGTCGCTGAACACTGAAGCTTTCTTT
TRBJ1-1,.,TRBV2,.,CASSVAGRDTEAFF,TGTGCCAGCAGTGTAGCCGGGAGGGACACTGAAGCTTTCTTT
TRBJ1-2,.,TRBV14,.,CASSPRERTYGYTF,TGTGCCAGCAGCCCGAGGGAGAGGACCTATGGCTACACCTTC
TRBJ2-1,TRBD2,TRBV7-2,.,CASSLGVWAGGRSNEQFF,TGTGCCAGCAGCTTAGGGGTCTGGGCGGGAGGGCGGTCGAATGAGCAGTTCTTC
TRBJ2-4,TRBD2,TRBV27,few,CASRLAGGAPDIQYF,TGTGCCAGCAGGCTAGCGGGGGGTGCCCCTGACATTCAGTACTTC
TRBJ2-7,.,TRBV5-4,.,CASSPLSGSEQYF,TGTGCCAGCAGCCCGTTATCGGGATCCGAGCAGTACTTC
TRBJ1-3,.,TRBV7-8,.,CASSFKLQASGNTIYF,TGTGCCAGCAGCTTCAAACTACAGGCCTCTGGAAACACCATATATTTT
TRBJ2-1,TRBD1,TRBV20-1,.,CSAGTAYEQFF,TGCAGTGCTGGGACAGCCTACGAGCAGTTCTTC
TRBJ1-6,.,TRBV5-1,few,CASSLGQRNSPLHF,TGCGCCAGCAGCTTGGGACAGCGTAATTCACCCCTCCACTTT
TRBJ1-1,TRBD1,TRBV6-5,.,CASRGSGGSRTEAFF,TGTGCCAGCAGGGGATCAGGGGGGAGCAGGACTGAAGCTTTCTTT
TRBJ1-4,.,TRBV5-1,.,CASSSGQFNEKLFF,TGCGCCAGCAGCTCAGGACAGTTTAATGAAAAACTGTTTTTT
TRBJ1-6,.,TRBV30,few,CASQVGGNSPLHF,TGTGCCTCCCAAGTGGGGGGTAATTCACCCCTCCACTTT
TRBJ1-2,.,TRBV27,.,CASSPLGSLNYGYTF,TGTGCCAGCAGCCCTCTGGGCAGTCTTAACTATGGCTACACCTTC
TRBJ2-3,.,TRBV7-9,once,CASSFSGNTDTQYF,TGTGCCAGCAGCTTTAGCGGTAACACAGATACGCAGTATTTT
TRBJ2-3,TRBD2,TRBV10-3,.,CAISGTSGGVDTQYF,TGTGCCATCAGCGGGACTAGCGGTGGGGTGGATACGCAGTATTTT
TRBJ1-2,TRBD1,TRBV27,.,CASSPRGQGRGGYTF,TGTGCCAGCAGTCCCAGGGGGCAGGGGAGAGGCGGCTACACCTTC
TRBJ2-6,.,TRBV6-5,few,CASSSQVSGANVLTF,TGTGCCAGCAGTTCTCAGGTCTCTGGGGCCAACGTCCTGACTTTC
TRBJ1-1,.,TRBV10-3,once,CAISESGRGADTEAFF,TGTGCCATCAGTGAGTCGGGCAGGGGCGCGGACACTGAAGCTTTCTTT
TRBJ1-1,TRBD1,TRBV5-1,.,CASSQQGANTEAFF,TGCGCCAGCAGCCAACAGGGGGCAAACACTGAAGCTTTCTTT
TRBJ2-1,TRBD2,TRBV25-1,.,CASSELASGGNEQFF,TGTGCCAGCAGTGAATTAGCTAGCGGGGGCAATGAGCAGTTCTTC
TRBJ2-1,TRBD2,TRBV7-6,.,CASSPSGPYNEQFF,TGTGCCAGCAGCCCTAGCGGCCCCTACAATGAGCAGTTCTTC
TRBJ1-1,.,TRBV30,.,CAWSRDFPEAFF,TGTGCCTGGAGTAGAGATTTCCCTGAAGCTTTCTTT
TRBJ2-2,.,TRBV5-1,.,CASSLGTNTGELFF,TGCGCCAGCAGCTTGGGGACAAACACCGGGGAGCTGTTTTTT
TRBJ1-5,.,TRBV29-1,few,CSVDNNLWQSNQPQHF,TGCAGCGTTGATAATAATTTGTGGCAGAGCAATCAGCCCCAGCATTTT
TRBJ2-1,.,TRBV30,once,CAWSVKGLREQFF,TGTGCCTGGAGTGTAAAGGGGTTGCGAGAGCAGTTCTTC
TRBJ1-5,TRBD1,TRBV5-5,.,CASSRGQFQPQHF,TGTGCCAGCAGCAGGGGACAGTTCCAGCCCCAGCATTTT
TRBJ1-5,.,TRBV7-9,.,CASSFAPDGQPQHF,TGTGCCAGCAGCTTTGCACCTGACGGGCAGCCCCAGCATTTT
TRBJ1-2,TRBD1,TRBV30,.,CAWSDPPDRVNGYTF,TGTGCCTGGAGTGACCCCCCGGACAGGGTAAATGGCTACACCTTC
TRBJ2-3,.,TRBV11-2,.,CASSWDTLADTQYF,TGTGCCAGCAGCTGGGACACGTTGGCAGATACGCAGTATTTT
TRBJ1-3,.,TRBV19,.,CASSITGTGNTIYF,TGTGCCAGTAGTATTACGGGGACTGGAAACACCATATATTTT
TRBJ1-1,TRBD1,TRBV5-1,.,CASSLNLAGGTEAFF,TGCGCCAGCAGCTTAAATTTGGCAGGGGGCACTGAAGCTTTCTTT
TRBJ1-3,TRBD1,TRBV7-6,few,CASSWDRDGNTIYF,TGTGCCAGCAGCTGGGACAGGGATGGAAACACCATATATTTT
TRBJ1-4,.,TRBV19,once,CASRQATNEKLFF,TGTGCCAGTCGACAAGCAACTAATGAAAAACTGTTTTTT
TRBJ1-2,.,TRBV28,.,CASSLQGRGYTF,TGTGCCAGCAGTTTACAGGGGAGAGGCTACACCTTC
TRBJ2-1,TRBD1,TRBV7-2,.,CASSLDRGHYNEQFF,TGTGCCAGCAGCTTGGACAGGGGGCACTACAATGAGCAGTTCTTC
TRBJ2-2,TRBD2,TRBV9,once,CASSVAPGLAGGRGGELFF,TGTGCCAGCAGCGTAGCACCTGGACTAGCGGGAGGGCGGGGCGGGGAGCTGTTTTTT
TRBJ2-4,.,TRBV28,.,CASSSSRGARGPKNIQYF,TGTGCCAGCAGTTCCAGCAGGGGAGCGAGGGGTCCCAAAAACATTCAGTACTTC
TRBJ1-3,.,TRBV6-1,.,CASQGFWSTIYF,TGTGCCAGCCAGGGTTTCTGGAGCACCATATATTTT
TRBJ2-7,TRBD1,TRBV11-2,.,CASSQNRGSYEQYF,TGTGCCAGCAGCCAAAACAGGGGGTCCTACGAGCAGTACTTC
TRBJ2-7,TRBD1,TRBV6-1,few,CASSENAGTGKRQYF,TGTGCCAGCAGTGAAAACGCCGGGACAGGCAAGCGGCAGTACTTC
TRBJ2-2,.,TRBV28,.,CASSFLGAGTGELFF,TGTGCCAGCAGTTTTTTGGGGGCGGGCACCGGGGAGCTGTTTTTT
TRBJ1-1,.,TRBV7-9,.,CASSLRGLGTEAFF,TGTGCCAGCAGCTTACGGGGGTTAGGAACTGAAGCTTTCTTT
TRBJ2-4,.,TRBV5-1,.,CASSHRAADPQNIQYF,TGCGCCAGCAGCCACAGGGCCGCAGACCCCCAAAACATTCAGTACTTC
TRBJ2-7,.,TRBV6-5,.,CASSLAPGVAYEQYF,TGTGCCAGCAGTCTAGCCCCGGGGGTAGCCTACGAGCAGTACTTC
TRBJ2-5,TRBD2,TRBV7-2,few,CASSDDAGGWETQYF,TGTGCCAGCAGCGATGATGCGGGGGGTTGGGAGACCCAGTACTTC
TRBJ1-6,TRBD1,TRBV19,.,CASSPGQGGNSPLHF,TGTGCCAGTAGTCCGGGACAGGGAGGTAATTCACCCCTCCACTTT
TRBJ1-5,.,TRBV18,.,CASSITRGDSNQPQHF,TGTGCCAGCTCAATTACCAGGGGAGATAGCAATCAGCCCCAGCATTTT
TRBJ1-2,TRBD1,TRBV6-5,.,CASSNYGQGGGYTF,TGTGCCAGCAGTAACTACGGACAGGGGGGAGGCTACACCTTC
TRBJ2-5,.,TRBV7-2,.,CASSSYGMGETQYF,TGTGCCAGCAGCTCCTACGGGATGGGGGAGACCCAGTACTTC
TRBJ2-1,TRBD2,TRBV5-1,few,CASSWGLAGGTYNEQFF,TGCGCCAGCAGCTGGGGACTAGCGGGGGGGACCTACAATGAGCAGTTCTTC
TRBJ2-5,TRBD2,TRBV5-1,.,CASKAGGRSETQYF,TGCGCCAGCAAAGCGGGGGGCCGTTCGGAGACCCAGTACTTC
TRBJ1-4,TRBD1,TRBV6-5,.,CASSYPGGATNEKLFF,TGTGCCAGCAGTTACCCAGGGGGCGCAACTAATGAAAAACTGTTTTTT
TRBJ2-3,.,TRBV11-3,.,CASSSTGGTDTQYF,TGTGCCAGCAGCTCTACGGGGGGCACAGATACGCAGTATTTT
TRBJ2-1,.,TRBV5-1,.,CASSSGGLSYNEQFF,TGCGCCAGCAGCTCCGGGGGGCTCTCCTACAATGAGCAGTTCTTC
TRBJ2-7,TRBD2,TRBV4-1,.,CASSPRLAGDSNEQYF,TGCGCCAGCAGCCCCCGACTAGCGGGAGACTCCAACGAGCAGTACTTC